These 27 T cell receptor beta chains share one sample of origin, sequenced in a study of blood T cell repertoires in COVID-19. Assay: immunoSEQ multiplex PCR; the TCRdb copy retains only in-frame clones and omits some. Altogether 170,000 or so clones are present, more than 75% being singletons, with the ten largest covering around 16%. The sample taken for sequencing was PBMCs or T cells enriched from blood (not recorded which). Receptors were obtained from a woman aged 45 to 65 who had recovered from COVID-19.

The chain couples TRBV7-8 to TRBJ2-1; 12 nucleotides line up with TRBD2. Looked up from germline, CDR1 is SGHVS and CDR2 is FQNEAQ. The CDR3 sequence is 16 residues long. After removal of 1 base from V and 6 bases from J, the junction contained 4 bases not matched to a gene. This chain's CDR3 is CASSLDGTSGFNEQFF. Written as DNA, the CDR3 is TGTGCCAGCAGCTTAGATGGGACTAGCGGGTTCAATGAGCAGTTCTTC.

The chain couples TRBV6-2 or TRBV6-3 to TRBJ1-5; possibly TRBD1 for D (6 bases). CDR3 length: 14 residues. The germline V gene has CDR1 MNHEY and CDR2 SVGEGT. V lost 5 bases to trimming and J lost 4 bases, with 12 bases between them. In nucleotides, the CDR3 is TGTGCCAGCAGTCCCCACAGGGAGAATCAGCCCCAGCATTTT. Protein: CASSPHRENQPQHF.

The rearrangement links TRBV6-5 to TRBJ1-6; D not resolved. Germline-derived CDR1 and CDR2 are MNHEY and SVGAGI. The CDR3 consists of 14 residues. V was cut by 6 bases and J by 6 bases, with 12 bases left in between. In nucleotides, the CDR3 is TGTGCCAGCAGCTACAGCGAAACTAATTCACCCCTCCACTTT. It translates to CASSYSETNSPLHF.

This clone has a single count. The gene calls are TRBV27 and TRBJ1-5; D call uncertain. Trimming took off 5 bases at V and 0 bases at J, with 8 bases between the two ends. The CDR3 contains 14 residues. The germline CDR1 and CDR2 sequences are MNHEY and SMNVEV (reference sequence). CDR3 DNA: TGTGCCAGCAGTCCCTCCTATAGCAATCAGCCCCAGCATTTT. Translation: CASSPSYSNQPQHF.

Regarding this clone: The same CDR3 can be traced to other DNA sequences in this sample. The chain links TRBV6-5 to TRBJ1-5; perhaps TRBD1 as D (5 bases). The germline gives CDR1 MNHEY, CDR2 SVGAGI. The CDR3 is 15 residues long. V was pared by 3 bases and J by 2 bases, with 11 bases between. This chain's CDR3 is CASSYTGDGNQPQHF. The CDR3 DNA follows: TGTGCCAGCAGTTATACGGGGGACGGCAATCAGCCCCAGCATTTT.

The chain recombines TRBV5-1 with TRBJ2-7; D possibly corresponds to TRBD2 (6 bases). CDR1 and CDR2 from the germline V gene are SGHRS and YFSETQ. The CDR3 length is 17 residues. V lost 1 base and J 0 bases, leaving 17 bases between the germline ends. Here the CDR3 DNA reads TGCGCCAGCAGCTTGTTTCGCGGGCGGGATGCCTCCTACGAGCAGTACTTC. Its translation: CASSLFRGRDASYEQYF.

The rearrangement joins TRBV24-1 to TRBJ1-2; D gene unclear. Between the trimmed V and J ends, which lost 3 bases and 2 bases, there was a span of 9 bases. This CDR3 region has 14 residues. Germline V CDR1 and CDR2: KGHDR, SFDVKD. CDR3 region: CATSDEASNYGYTF. The CDR3 DNA is TGTGCCACCAGTGATGAGGCCAGCAACTATGGCTACACCTTC.

In this sample, this clone turned up a few times. The genes are TRBV28 and TRBJ1-2; 8 nucleotides line up with TRBD1. Germline V gene data show CDR1 as MDHEN and CDR2 as SYDVKM. CDR3 length equals 14 residues. V dropped 6 bases and J dropped 8; count of bases not matched to a gene: 11. The CDR3: CASSPSTGVRGYTF. In DNA, the CDR3 is TGTGCCAGCAGCCCCTCGACAGGGGTTCGAGGCTACACCTTC.

The rearrangement joins TRBV6-2 or TRBV6-3 to TRBJ2-7; weak D call: TRBD1 (6 bases). Per germline, CDR1 MNHEY and CDR2 SVGEGT. The CDR3 loop spans 15 amino acids. V was cut by 4 bases and J by 0 bases, with 13 bases left in between. The DNA of the CDR3 is TGTGCCAGCAGTTGGGGGACACCACTCTCCTACGAGCAGTACTTC. It codes for CASSWGTPLSYEQYF.

The rearrangement joins TRBV29-1 to TRBJ2-7, with 11 bases identical to TRBD1. Germline V gene data show CDR1 as SQVTM and CDR2 as ANQGSEA. The CDR3 spans 13 residues. Germline trimming cut 6 bases from V and 2 bases from J; bases unmatched to any gene: 3. The CDR3 loop is CSVLGQGAYEQYF. DNA for the CDR3: TGCAGCGTGCTGGGACAGGGGGCCTACGAGCAGTACTTC.

A single count supports this clone. The rearrangement links TRBV9 to TRBJ2-7; 7 bases match TRBD1. The germline gives CDR1 SGDLS, CDR2 YYNGEE. The J segment lost 2 bases and the V segment lost 0 bases, leaving 5 bases of the junction unmatched. The CDR3 runs to 15 residues. The CDR3 sequence: CASSVGTGDAYEQYF. DNA for the CDR3: TGTGCCAGCAGCGTAGGAACAGGGGATGCCTACGAGCAGTACTTC.

V gene TRBV6-5 combines with J gene TRBJ2-7, with 8 bases aligning to TRBD1. V gave up 6 bases and J gave up 3 bases; unmatched junction bases: 4. Germline V gene lookup returns CDR1 MNHEY and CDR2 SVGAGI. The CDR3 loop spans 13 amino acids. The CDR3 loop reads CASSQTGGYEQYF. The CDR3 nucleotides are TGTGCCAGCAGCCAAACAGGGGGCTACGAGCAGTACTTC.

The chain employs TRBV5-1 and TRBJ2-6; possible D gene TRBD1, 6 bases. V shed 0 bases and J shed 0 bases, with 7 bases lying between them. The CDR3 runs 16 residues. Germline values: CDR1 SGHRS, CDR2 YFSETQ. The CDR3 here is CASSLGQVSGANVLTF. CDR3 bases: TGCGCCAGCAGCTTGGGACAGGTCTCTGGGGCCAACGTCCTGACTTTC.

CDR3 sequence reads: CASSQGLAGGLAETQYF. In DNA form, the CDR3 reads TGTGCCAGTAGCCAGGGACTAGCGGGAGGGCTGGCCGAGACCCAGTACTTC. The V gene is TRBV19, the J gene TRBJ2-5, with TRBD2 matching over 16 bases. This CDR3 comprises 17 residues. Trimming at V came to 6 bases and at J to 5 bases, leaving 9 bases not matched to a gene. Looked up from germline, CDR1 is LNHDA and CDR2 is SQIVND (reference sequence).

This chain connects TRBV21-1 to TRBJ1-4. TRBV21-1 is marked as a pseudogene. The CDR3 has 12 residues. CDR3 coding DNA: TGTGCCAGCGTAGGAGATAATGAAAAACTGTTTTTT. This translates into CASVGDNEKLFF.

This chain uses TRBV7-2 with TRBJ1-2; TRBD1 agrees at 7 bases. Germline CDR1 SGHTA, CDR2 FQGNSA. The ends lost 5 bases at V and 4 bases at J; junction bases unmatched: 13. The CDR3 runs 16 residues. The CDR3 sequence: CASSTTGQSRLYGYTF. DNA of the CDR3: TGTGCCAGCAGCACGACGGGACAGAGTCGTCTCTATGGCTACACCTTC.

This chain connects TRBV12-3 or TRBV12-4 to TRBJ1-5; D call uncertain. Trimming took 5 bases from V and 9 from J, leaving 14 bases between them. This CDR3 has 13 amino acids. CDR3 bases: TGTGCCAGCAGTCTCAGCGGTAGCGGGCCCCAGCATTTT. Its translation: CASSLSGSGPQHF.

The chain is built from TRBV12-5 and TRBJ2-2, with D tentatively TRBD1 (5 bases). The length of the CDR3 is 17 residues. Deletions cut 0 bases from V and 4 bases from J, with 15 bases between. CDR1 LGHNT and CDR2 FRNRAP come from the germline V gene. The CDR3 loop is CASGLVQAGLGTGELFF. DNA for the CDR3: TGTGCTAGTGGTTTGGTTCAGGCAGGGCTGGGCACCGGGGAGCTGTTTTTT. Full variable domain (rest looked up from reference TRBV12-5 and TRBJ2-2): DARVTQTPRHKVTEMGQEVTMRCQPILGHNTVFWYRQTMMQGLELLAYFRNRAPLDDSGMPKDRFSAEMPDATLATLKIQPSEPRDSAVYFCASGLVQAGLGTGELFFGEGSRLTVL.

The V call is TRBV5-1, the J call TRBJ1-3, with 7 bases that match TRBD1. The V segment lost 4 bases and the J segment 2 bases; nucleotides outside the gene matches: 6. The CDR3 is made up of 15 amino acids. Germline V gene sequence: CDR1 SGHRS, CDR2 YFSETQ. CDR3 in DNA: TGCGCCAGCAGCCCACAGGGGAGGACTGGAAACACCATATATTTT. Encoded protein: CASSPQGRTGNTIYF.

The CDR3 sequence is CASRIAGGEETQYF. CDR3 bases: TGCGCCAGCAGAATAGCGGGAGGGGAAGAGACCCAGTACTTC. This chain uses TRBV5-1 with TRBJ2-5; TRBD2 aligns across 11 bases. The CDR3 is made up of 14 amino acids. Germline V gene sequence: CDR1 SGHRS, CDR2 YFSETQ. With 5 bases clipped from V and 3 bases from J, the junction kept 3 bases outside the gene matches.

The CDR3 region is CASSYGLGSTDTQYF. The CDR3 DNA follows: TGCGCCAGCAGCTACGGACTAGGGAGCACAGATACGCAGTATTTT. The J gene is TRBJ2-3, the V gene TRBV4-1, with 7 bases aligning to TRBD2. This CDR3 region has 15 residues. V lost 5 bases to trimming and J lost 0 bases; unmatched junction nucleotides: 5. In germline, CDR1 is MGHRA, CDR2 YSYEKL.

The V and J genes are TRBV7-9 and TRBJ2-1; 11 nucleotides line up with TRBD2. The ends lost 8 bases at V and 9 bases at J; junction bases unmatched: 15. Germline-derived CDR1 and CDR2 are SEHNR and FQNEAQ (reference sequence). This CDR3 region has 16 residues. The CDR3 loop reads CASAWVAGGTHLEQFF. CDR3 nucleotide sequence: TGTGCCAGCGCCTGGGTAGCGGGAGGGACACATCTTGAGCAGTTCTTC.

The CDR3 nucleotides read TGTGCCAGCAGTTACTCGGGGGGAAGCACTGAAGCTTTCTTT. It specifies CASSYSGGSTEAFF. The chain links TRBV6-2 or TRBV6-3 to TRBJ1-1, with a weak D call TRBD1 (5 bases). Trimming stripped 0 bases from V and 4 bases from J, with 9 bases between. CDR3 size: 14 residues. Germline V lookup: CDR1 MNHEY, CDR2 SVGEGT.

This clone showed up just a few times. The chain employs TRBV29-1 and TRBJ2-3, with D maybe TRBD2 (6 bases). The CDR3 sequence is 13 residues long. Germline loops: CDR1 SQVTM, CDR2 ANQGSEA. V was cut by 7 bases and J by 1 base, with 12 bases left in between. CDR3 sequence: CSGETGGTDTQYF. The CDR3 coding sequence is TGCAGCGGCGAAACGGGGGGCACAGATACGCAGTATTTT.

This clone was counted ten times or more. The genes are TRBV27 and TRBJ2-1; tentatively, D is TRBD2 (6 bases). Germline assignment: CDR1 MNHEY and CDR2 SMNVEV (reference sequence). Trimming left V 6 bases short and J 2 bases short, with 14 bases between. This CDR3 is built from 15 residues. The CDR3 is CASSERLVTYNEQFF. The CDR3 DNA reads TGTGCCAGCAGCGAGAGACTAGTGACCTACAATGAGCAGTTCTTC.

The gene calls are TRBV5-1 and TRBJ2-5; D is possibly TRBD1 (5 bases). The CDR3 has 15 amino acids. Germline V gene sequence: CDR1 SGHRS, CDR2 YFSETQ. Trimming pared 0 bases from V and 1 base from J, leaving 10 bases between. Here the CDR3 reads CASSLASTGQETQYF. CDR3 nucleotide sequence: TGCGCCAGCAGCTTGGCCTCAACAGGCCAAGAGACCCAGTACTTC. The complete variable domain, with remaining parts taken from reference TRBV5-1 and TRBJ2-5, reads KAGVTQTPRYLIKTRGQQVTLSCSPISGHRSVSWYQQTPGQGLQFLFEYFSETQRNKGNFPGRFSGRQFSNSRSEMNVSTLELGDSALYLCASSLASTGQETQYFGPGTRLLVL.

This clone has ten or more counts. This chain joins TRBV3-1 (or the pseudogene TRBV3-2) and TRBJ2-7; D is perhaps TRBD1 (6 bases). The V and J ends lost 1 base and 3 bases respectively, with 13 bases between them. In germline, CDR1 is LGHDT, CDR2 YNNKEL (reference sequence). The CDR3 runs 15 residues. The CDR3: CASSQGGSRGYEQYF. CDR3 DNA: TGTGCCAGCAGCCAAGGGGGGAGCAGGGGCTACGAGCAGTACTTC.